The rows below give T cell receptor beta chains drawn from one sample of a study of molecular identifiers for immune sequencing clone quantification. Each CDR3 protein gets one entry after TCRdb re-called the PCR reads with MiXCR. Of hundreds of thousands of distinct CDR3 sequences listed, around 20% are singletons. Sequencing was performed on naive CD8+ T cells from blood, with Jurkat cell RNA spiked in. All receptors come from a human donor in good health. Some libraries in this study had Jurkat cell RNA spiked in. Each CDR3 is given with its conserved first and last residue. Fields, in order: D gene, clone size, V gene, J gene, CDR3 protein, CDR3 DNA. D genes are given only for firm matches. A clone size is listed for some rows: how often the clone was seen (once, few, many), or a class if it is expanded.

d_gene: -; abundance: -; v_gene: TRBV27; j_gene: TRBJ2-7; CDR3aa: CASSLLAGEQYF; CDR3nt: TGTGCCAGCAGTTTACTAGCCGGGGAGCAGTACTTC
d_gene: -; abundance: many; v_gene: TRBV28; j_gene: TRBJ2-7; CDR3aa: CASSFRGLRYEQYF; CDR3nt: TGTGCCAGCAGTTTCAGGGGACTACGCTACGAGCAGTACTTC
d_gene: TRBD1; abundance: many; v_gene: TRBV5-1; j_gene: TRBJ1-2; CDR3aa: CASRLPRTGSNYGYTF; CDR3nt: TGCGCCAGCAGACTACCCCGGACAGGGAGTAACTATGGCTACACCTTC
d_gene: TRBD2; abundance: few; v_gene: TRBV19; j_gene: TRBJ2-7; CDR3aa: CASTPAGGGTYEQYF; CDR3nt: TGTGCCAGTACTCCGGCGGGGGGCGGCACCTACGAGCAGTACTTC
d_gene: TRBD1; abundance: many; v_gene: TRBV4-3; j_gene: TRBJ2-7; CDR3aa: CASSQGLGQGAFEQYF; CDR3nt: TGCGCCAGCAGCCAAGGGCTGGGACAGGGGGCATTCGAGCAGTACTTC
d_gene: TRBD1; abundance: few; v_gene: TRBV6-2/TRBV6-3; j_gene: TRBJ2-1; CDR3aa: CASSYGTTGANEQFF; CDR3nt: TGTGCCAGCAGTTATGGCACGACAGGGGCTAATGAGCAGTTCTTC
d_gene: -; abundance: many; v_gene: TRBV7-6; j_gene: TRBJ2-5; CDR3aa: CASSGNSGLRAETQYF; CDR3nt: TGTGCCAGCAGCGGAAACTCGGGACTTCGGGCGGAGACCCAGTACTTC
d_gene: TRBD1; abundance: few; v_gene: TRBV5-1; j_gene: TRBJ1-1; CDR3aa: CASSPWTGTSDTEAFF; CDR3nt: TGCGCCAGCAGCCCCTGGACAGGGACTAGTGACACTGAAGCTTTCTTT
d_gene: -; abundance: few; v_gene: TRBV6-1; j_gene: TRBJ1-5; CDR3aa: CASSEGDTNQPQHF; CDR3nt: TGTGCCAGCAGTGAAGGGGACACGAATCAGCCCCAGCATTTT
d_gene: -; abundance: many; v_gene: TRBV2; j_gene: TRBJ1-1; CDR3aa: CASNPIRAEAFF; CDR3nt: TGTGCCAGCAACCCCATTAGAGCTGAAGCTTTCTTT
d_gene: TRBD2; abundance: -; v_gene: TRBV27; j_gene: TRBJ2-1; CDR3aa: CASTSIALAARGQFF; CDR3nt: TGTGCCAGCACCTCTATCGCGCTAGCGGCGAGGGGGCAGTTCTTC
d_gene: -; abundance: many; v_gene: TRBV4-1; j_gene: TRBJ2-7; CDR3aa: CASSQESGTYEQYF; CDR3nt: TGCGCCAGCAGCCAAGAGTCCGGGACCTACGAGCAGTACTTC
d_gene: -; abundance: many; v_gene: TRBV4-1; j_gene: TRBJ1-5; CDR3aa: CASSPLQGEYQPQHF; CDR3nt: TGCGCCAGCAGCCCTTTACAGGGAGAATATCAGCCCCAGCATTTT
d_gene: -; abundance: -; v_gene: TRBV29-1; j_gene: TRBJ1-2; CDR3aa: CSVQGDNYSYTF; CDR3nt: TGCAGCGTACAGGGAGATAACTATAGCTACACCTTC